The T cell receptor (beta chain) under discussion was sequenced for a study of T cells in Graves' hyperthyroidism and ophthalmopathy (dated by TCRdb to the late 2010s). About the study as a whole: Peripheral blood samples were taken at initial diagnosis, before any treatment was given. TCR V-J signatures able to tell the groups apart were searched for in a discovery cohort of 90 to 100 patients, of whom more than 40 had Graves' ophthalmopathy and roughly 59 had stable Graves' hyperthyroidism. Prospective prediction of ophthalmopathy was tested in an independent validation cohort of some 20 hyperthyroidism patients and 17 patients who later progressed to ophthalmopathy. For training and testing, the 100 or so patients in the discovery cohort were randomly divided in a 7:3 ratio. The study also compared thyroid tissue and blood T-cell repertoires from several Graves' hyperthyroidism patients. After sampling, hyperthyroidism patients received methimazole starting at 30 mg daily, and ophthalmopathy patients received high-dose intravenous methylprednisolone. According to the paper, TCR Vbeta CDR3 sequencing was carried out on 120 to 150 peripheral blood samples, which came from 40 to 45 ophthalmopathy, 80 or so hyperthyroidism and 17 progressor patients.

What the research found in general, with its limitations: No statistical method was used to fix the sample size in advance, and group allocation was not hidden from the investigators. In validation, progression to ophthalmopathy was predicted by the model with 70% to 71% sensitivity and roughly 76% specificity, a median of roughly 6.4 months before onset. Ophthalmopathy was separated from stable hyperthyroidism by a 13 V-J signature model, with approximately 89% sensitivity and about 81% specificity obtained in cross-validation and 80%/75% obtained in testing. Most expanded thyroid clonotypes (frequency above 0.001) were also found in blood, which suggests that blood repertoires may mirror thyroid immune responses.

This clonotype has a handful of counts. What antigen it recognizes has not been identified. The missing conserved phenylalanine or tryptophan at the end of this CDR3 makes a read error likely. The TCR beta CDR3 regions were amplified from RNA transcripts. A first-round RT-PCR of the TCR CDR3 used the HTBI primer set with the Qiagen OneStep RT-PCR kit. The libraries were constructed in a second round of multiplex PCR and then size-selected and purified. The libraries were sequenced on an Illumina HiSeq2000 using paired-end 100 bp reads. The study's own analysis went as follows. SOAPnuke was used to process the raw data, throwing out any read that contained adapters or uncalled bases, had a mean Phred below 15, or lacked an exact constant-primer or identifier match. High-quality paired reads were merged using COPE v1.2.5, and each unique nucleotide sequence was defined as a clonotype. Clonotypes were aligned to IMGT TRBV, TRBD and TRBJ reference segments using MiTCR v1.1. Analysis was restricted to V-J combinations with a frequency above 0.0001, which covered about 99% of repertoires. The TCS score was defined as F50 (clonal expansion) divided by E x V (chaos), with BLOSUM62-based TCRdist calculated between CDR3 peptides within each V-J. Welch's t-statistics and random forest reduced 500 to 550 V-J features to about 13, which were used in a naive Bayes classifier (R e1071). TCRdb cleaned the public reads at Q25 with fastp, built clones with MiXCR and kept in-frame beta chains. Rows are combined by CDR3 protein, so each entry shows the most common genes and DNA. The V and J calls follow TCRdb's processing rather than the paper's. The sample has about 360,000 distinct CDR3 sequences on record, around 13% of them singletons. The ten largest clones capture 9.2% of the sample.

Graves' hyperthyroidism was defined as stable when no progression to ophthalmopathy occurred over 18 months of follow-up. Hyperthyroidism patients were newly diagnosed, had a disease duration of under 2 months, and were aged 18 to 65 years. Exclusion was applied to patients with uncontrolled infections, other autoimmune diseases, pregnancy or lactation. Diagnoses were established on the basis of clinical symptoms, serum thyroxine and TRAb, thyroid ultrasound, and orbital computed tomography. PBMCs were separated from over 9 ml of fresh peripheral blood using Ficoll-Paque density gradient centrifugation. Total RNA was extracted with Trizol reagent, and quality was checked on an Agilent 2100 Bioanalyzer. Sequencing used blood. This sequence was found in a woman under 30 with Graves' hyperthyroidism.

The sequenced DNA is TGTGCCAGCAGTTTTATTTGGAGCGGTGGGTCAAATCAGCCCCAGCATTTG. This translates into CASSFIWSGGSNQPQHL. The chain employs TRBV27 and TRBJ1-5; no D segment can be confidently identified. The germline V gene (reference sequence) yields MNHEY for CDR1 and SMNVEV for CDR2. At the junction V is shortened by 3 bases and J by 4 bases, with 19 bases in between. 17 amino acids form the CDR3, both terminal residues included. Here the CDR3 DNA is all that survives: 51 bases in frame from base 1.